A selection of T cell receptor beta chains follows, all from one sample in a study of PD-1 blockade in classical Hodgkin lymphoma. Here immunoSEQ multiplex PCR was the method, and the copy in TCRdb shows in-frame clones only, minus some. The table shows about 13,000 clones, with about 80% occurring only once. This material consisted of peripheral blood mononuclear cells (PBMCs), taken at baseline. Receptors originate from a human donor with classical Hodgkin lymphoma. Both conserved end residues are part of each CDR3.

>TRBV4-1|TRBJ2-7
CASSQEGTGTYYEQYF
>TRBV13|TRBJ2-7
CASSLDSYEQYF
>TRBV11-2|TRBJ2-5
CASSLAGTPQETQYF
>TRBV5-1|TRBJ2-7
CASSFRRTGVLGEQYF
>TRBV5-1|TRBJ2-5
CASSLEGRVVQETQYF
>TRBV5-1|TRBJ1-5
CASSLVPGDSNQPQHF
>TRBV19|TRBJ1-2
CASSTTTGTPYGYTF
>TRBV5-6|TRBJ2-5
CASSLVLGWTGRETQYF
>TRBV27|TRBJ2-2
CASSFLASGVSGELFF
>TRBV29-1|TRBJ2-7
CSVAGQPYEQYF
>TRBV5-5|TRBJ2-1
CASSLTGGNGDEQFF
>TRBV9|TRBJ1-1
CASSGTGGFNTEAFF
>TRBV6-1|TRBJ1-3
CASSWDRGLNTIYF
>TRBV7-2|TRBJ1-5
CASSFPGQGTNQPQHF
>TRBV9|TRBJ2-2
CASSVDTGGTGELFF
>TRBV5-1|TRBJ2-6
CASSDGQSSGANVLTF
>TRBV6-6|TRBJ1-1
CASSYLDVRAPEAFF
>TRBV11-1|TRBJ2-7
CASSLDPASLSYEQYF
>TRBV5-6|TRBJ1-3
CASSFVGDSGNTIYF
>TRBV29-1|TRBJ1-3
CSFVDRQYSGNTIYF
>TRBV5-1|TRBJ2-3
CASRVTSGSDTQYF
>TRBV27|TRBJ2-7
CASRWLAGFGYEQYF
>TRBV30|TRBJ1-6
CAWSWGGFDPGNSPLHF
>TRBV4-2|TRBJ2-4
CASSPDRTEHLKNIQYF
>TRBV19|TRBJ1-2
CASSIQDRFDGYTF
>TRBV19|TRBJ2-7
CASAQGWSRANEQYF
>TRBV10-1|TRBJ2-5
CASSESRVETQYF
>TRBV27|TRBJ2-1
CASSPRDRYNEQFF
>TRBV16|TRBJ2-3
CASSQSPSSRLTDTQYF